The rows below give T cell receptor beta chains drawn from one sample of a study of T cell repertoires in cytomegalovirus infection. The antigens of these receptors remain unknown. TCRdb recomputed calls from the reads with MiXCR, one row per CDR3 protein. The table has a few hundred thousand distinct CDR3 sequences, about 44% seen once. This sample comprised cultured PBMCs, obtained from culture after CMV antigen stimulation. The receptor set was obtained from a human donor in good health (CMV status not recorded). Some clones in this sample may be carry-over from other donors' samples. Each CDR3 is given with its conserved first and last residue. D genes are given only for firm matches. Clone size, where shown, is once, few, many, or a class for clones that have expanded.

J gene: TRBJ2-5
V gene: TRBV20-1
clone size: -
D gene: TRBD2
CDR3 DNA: TGCAGTGCTACCTCTAGCGGGGCTAATAATATCTTAACTGGGGAGACCCAGTACTTC
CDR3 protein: CSATSSGANNILTGETQYF

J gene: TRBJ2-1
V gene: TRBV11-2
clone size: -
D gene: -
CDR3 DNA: TGTGCCAGCAGCTTAGGGGGGTTCGGGCAGTTCTTC
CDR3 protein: CASSLGGFGQFF

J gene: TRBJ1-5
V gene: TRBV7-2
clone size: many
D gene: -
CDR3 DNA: TGTGCCAGCAGCTTGAGAGGGGTTCAGGGTCAGCCCCAGCATTTT
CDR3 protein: CASSLRGVQGQPQHF

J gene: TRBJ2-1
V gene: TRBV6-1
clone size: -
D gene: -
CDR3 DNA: TGTGCCAGCAGTGAGTTGGCGGGCCACTACAATGAGCAGTTCTTC
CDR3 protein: CASSELAGHYNEQFF

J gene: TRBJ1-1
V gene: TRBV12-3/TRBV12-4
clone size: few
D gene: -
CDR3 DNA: TGTGCCAGCAGTTTAATTGGTTGGAGCACTGAAGCTTTCTTT
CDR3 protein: CASSLIGWSTEAFF

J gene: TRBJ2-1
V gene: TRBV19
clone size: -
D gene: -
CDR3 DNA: TGTGCCAGTAGTATAAACCCTGCAAGTGGAAATGAGCAGTTCTTC
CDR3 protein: CASSINPASGNEQFF

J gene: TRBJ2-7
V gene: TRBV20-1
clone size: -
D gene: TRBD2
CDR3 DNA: TGCAGTGCTACCCGACTAGCGCGGGAGCAGTACTTC
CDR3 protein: CSATRLAREQYF

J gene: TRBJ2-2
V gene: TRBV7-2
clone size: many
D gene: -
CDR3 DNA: TGTGCCAGCAGCTTAGTCACGACCGGGGAGCTGTTTTTT
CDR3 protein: CASSLVTTGELFF

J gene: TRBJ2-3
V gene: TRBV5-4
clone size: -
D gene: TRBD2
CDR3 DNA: TGTGCCAGCAGGCGAACGACTAGCGGTGCCTCAGATACGCAGTATTTT
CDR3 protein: CASRRTTSGASDTQYF

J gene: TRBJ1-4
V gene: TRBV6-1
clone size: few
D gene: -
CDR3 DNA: TGTGCCAGCAGTGAAGGGGGAGGAAATGAAAAACTGTTTTTT
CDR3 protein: CASSEGGGNEKLFF

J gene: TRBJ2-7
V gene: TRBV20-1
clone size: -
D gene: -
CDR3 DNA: TGCAGTGCTAGAGACGGCCAAGGGGTGCGCGAGCAGTACTTC
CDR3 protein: CSARDGQGVREQYF

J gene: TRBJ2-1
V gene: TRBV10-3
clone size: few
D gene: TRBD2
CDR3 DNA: TGTGCCATCAAGGGGACTAGCGGGACCTACTCCTACAATGAGCAGTTCTTC
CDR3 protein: CAIKGTSGTYSYNEQFF

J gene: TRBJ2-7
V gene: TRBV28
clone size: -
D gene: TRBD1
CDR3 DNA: TGTGCCAGCAGTTCCTCGGACAGGTCGTACGAGCAGTACTTC
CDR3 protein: CASSSSDRSYEQYF

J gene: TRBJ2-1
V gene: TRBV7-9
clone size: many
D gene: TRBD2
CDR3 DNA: TGTGCCAGCAGCTTAGTAAGCGGGGGCTGGAAAGTCAATGAGCAGTTCTTC
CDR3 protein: CASSLVSGGWKVNEQFF

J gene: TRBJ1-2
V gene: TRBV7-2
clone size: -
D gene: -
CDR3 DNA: TGTGCCAGCAGCTTGGGGCTTCGGGGCCTCGGCTACACCTTC
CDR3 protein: CASSLGLRGLGYTF

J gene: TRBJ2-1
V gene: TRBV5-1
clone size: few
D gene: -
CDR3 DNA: TGCGCCAGCAGCTTGGCGCTAAACAATGAGCAGTTCTTC
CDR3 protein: CASSLALNNEQFF

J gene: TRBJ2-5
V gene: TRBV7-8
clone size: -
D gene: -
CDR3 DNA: TGTGCCAGCGCTCGAATAGCGGACCTTTGGGAGACCCAGTACTTC
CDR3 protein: CASARIADLWETQYF

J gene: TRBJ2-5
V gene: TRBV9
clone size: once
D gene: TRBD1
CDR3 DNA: TGTGCCAGCAGCCTTGGACAGGGCGGAGGGACCCAAGAGACCCAGTACTTC
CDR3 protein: CASSLGQGGGTQETQYF

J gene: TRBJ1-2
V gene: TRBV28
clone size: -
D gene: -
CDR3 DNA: TGTGCCGGGGGGGGTCGAACAGGTACGGCCGCCTATGGCTACACCTTC
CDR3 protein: CAGGGRTGTAAYGYTF

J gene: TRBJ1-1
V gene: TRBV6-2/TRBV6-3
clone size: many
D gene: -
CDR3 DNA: TGTGCCAGCAGCCCGACGGTAAACACTGAAGCTTTCTTT
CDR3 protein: CASSPTVNTEAFF

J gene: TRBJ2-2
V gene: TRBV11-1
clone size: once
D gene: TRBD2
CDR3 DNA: TGTGCCAGCAGCTTCTTAGCACATTCGGGAGGCACGAACACCGGGGAGCTGTTTTTT
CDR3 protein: CASSFLAHSGGTNTGELFF

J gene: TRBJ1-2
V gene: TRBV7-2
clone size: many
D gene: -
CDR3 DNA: TGTGCCAGCAGCTCCCCACAAGTGGACTATGGCTACACCTTC
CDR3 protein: CASSSPQVDYGYTF

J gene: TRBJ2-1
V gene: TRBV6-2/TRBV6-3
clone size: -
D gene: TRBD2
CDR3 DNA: TGTGCCAGCAGTCGGACACTGACTAGCGGGAGTTCGAATGAGCAGTTCTTC
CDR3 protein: CASSRTLTSGSSNEQFF

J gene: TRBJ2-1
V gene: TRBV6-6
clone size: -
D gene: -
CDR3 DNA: TGTGCCGCCGCTCGGGGCCGCTCCTACAATGAGCAGTTCTTC
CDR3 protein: CAAARGRSYNEQFF

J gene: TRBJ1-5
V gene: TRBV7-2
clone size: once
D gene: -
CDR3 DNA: TGTGCCAGCAGCTTGGCCTACGGCGCTCGCAATCAGCCCCAGCATTTT
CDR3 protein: CASSLAYGARNQPQHF

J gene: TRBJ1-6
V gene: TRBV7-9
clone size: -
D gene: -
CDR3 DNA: TGTGCCAGCAGCCAAAGCAGGGGACTCTATAATTCACCCCTCCACTTT
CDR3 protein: CASSQSRGLYNSPLHF

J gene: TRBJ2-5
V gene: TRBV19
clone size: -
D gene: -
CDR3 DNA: TGTCCCAGTCACGGCCGGAGCCAAGAGACCCAGTACTTC
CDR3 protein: CPSHGRSQETQYF

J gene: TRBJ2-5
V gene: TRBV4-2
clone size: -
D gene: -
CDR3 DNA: TGTGCCAGCAGCCAAGGAGACGTGGGGGAGACCCAGTACTTC
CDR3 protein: CASSQGDVGETQYF

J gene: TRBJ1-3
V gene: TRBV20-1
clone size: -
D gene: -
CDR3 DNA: TGCAGTGCTAGGGCCGGGGGGCCTGGAAACACCATATATTTT
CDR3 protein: CSARAGGPGNTIYF

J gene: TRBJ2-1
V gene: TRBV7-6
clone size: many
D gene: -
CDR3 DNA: TGTGCCAGCAGCTTTAGCTCTGCCGCCTACAATGAGCAGTTCTTC
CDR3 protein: CASSFSSAAYNEQFF

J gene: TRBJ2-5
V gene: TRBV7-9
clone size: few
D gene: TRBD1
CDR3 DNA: TGTGCCAGCAGCCATGGACAGGGGGCGCGTGGGACCCAGTACTTC
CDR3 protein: CASSHGQGARGTQYF

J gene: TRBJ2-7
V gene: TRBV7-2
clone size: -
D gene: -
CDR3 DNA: TGTGCCAGCAGCTTGGGACACCCTGGGGTAGGCTACGAGCAGTACTTC
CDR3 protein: CASSLGHPGVGYEQYF

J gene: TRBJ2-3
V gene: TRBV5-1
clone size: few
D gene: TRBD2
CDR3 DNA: TGCGCCAGCAGCCAAGGGACTAGTGCAGATACGCAGTATTTT
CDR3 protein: CASSQGTSADTQYF

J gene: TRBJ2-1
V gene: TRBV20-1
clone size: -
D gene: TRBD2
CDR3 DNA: TGCAGTGCTCCAGTAGCGGGAGGACACTACAATGAGCAGTTCTTC
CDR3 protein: CSAPVAGGHYNEQFF

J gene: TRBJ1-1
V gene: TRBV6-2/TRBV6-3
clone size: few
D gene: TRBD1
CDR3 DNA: TGTGCCAGCAGCGAACAGGGGGGTAGCACTGAAGCTTTCTTT
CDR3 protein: CASSEQGGSTEAFF

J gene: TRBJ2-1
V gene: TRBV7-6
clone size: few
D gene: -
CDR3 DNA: TGTGCCAGCAGCTCACGATTTGTCATTAATGAGCAGTTCTTC
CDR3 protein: CASSSRFVINEQFF

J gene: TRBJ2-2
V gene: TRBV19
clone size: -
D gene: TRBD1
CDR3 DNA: TGTGCCAGGAGGGGGACAGGGGTGGCCGGGGAGCTGTTTTTT
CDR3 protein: CARRGTGVAGELFF

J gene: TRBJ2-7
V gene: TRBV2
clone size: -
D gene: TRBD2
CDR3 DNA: TGTGCCAGTTCGGGACTAGCGGACCCTGACTACGAGCAGTACTTC
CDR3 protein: CASSGLADPDYEQYF

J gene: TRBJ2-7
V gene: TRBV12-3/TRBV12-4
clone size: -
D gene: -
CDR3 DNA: TGTGCCAGCAGTTTAGCCCAGGACGGTAGATCCTACGAGCAGTACTTC
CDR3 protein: CASSLAQDGRSYEQYF

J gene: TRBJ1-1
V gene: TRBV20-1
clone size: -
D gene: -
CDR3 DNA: TGCAGTGCGCCCTGGGAGAACATGAACACTGAAGCTTTCTTT
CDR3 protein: CSAPWENMNTEAFF

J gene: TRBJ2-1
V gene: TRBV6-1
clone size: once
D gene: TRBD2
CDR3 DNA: TGTGCCAGCAGATCCCCGACTTCGGGGGGGAAGAGGAATGAGCAGTTCTTC
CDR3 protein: CASRSPTSGGKRNEQFF

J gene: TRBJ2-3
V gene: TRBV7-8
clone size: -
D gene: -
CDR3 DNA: TGTGCCAGCAGCTTAGAGGAGAACCTAGCAGGTTCGCAGTATTTT
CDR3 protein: CASSLEENLAGSQYF

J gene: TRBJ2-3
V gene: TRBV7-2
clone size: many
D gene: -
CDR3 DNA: TGTGCCAGCAGCTTTGGCGGGACCACAGATACGCAGTATTTT
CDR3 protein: CASSFGGTTDTQYF

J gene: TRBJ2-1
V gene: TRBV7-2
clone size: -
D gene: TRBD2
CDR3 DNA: TGTGCCAGCAGCTTAGTGGGACTAGCGGAGTTCTTC
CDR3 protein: CASSLVGLAEFF

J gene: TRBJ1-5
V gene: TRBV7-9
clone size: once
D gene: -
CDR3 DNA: TGTGCCAGCAGCGCCGTGGGGACGGAACAGCCCCAGCATTTT
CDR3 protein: CASSAVGTEQPQHF

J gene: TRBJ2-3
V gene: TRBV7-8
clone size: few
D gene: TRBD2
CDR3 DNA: TGTGCCAGCAGCTCTTCGCCCCCCGGACTAGTTTCGTCGGCAGATACGCAGTATTTT
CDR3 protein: CASSSSPPGLVSSADTQYF

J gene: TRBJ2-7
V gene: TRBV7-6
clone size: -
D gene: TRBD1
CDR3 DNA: TGTGCCAGCAGCCAAGACAGGGGGCAGATCTACGAGCAGTACTTC
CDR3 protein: CASSQDRGQIYEQYF

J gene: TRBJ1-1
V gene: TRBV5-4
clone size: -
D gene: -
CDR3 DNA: TGTGCCAGCAGCTTAGGCCCGGCGGCCACTGAAGCTTTCTTT
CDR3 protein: CASSLGPAATEAFF

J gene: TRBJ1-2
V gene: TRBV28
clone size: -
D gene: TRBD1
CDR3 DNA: TGTGCCAGCAGTTTAAGCCCACAGGGGAACTATGGCTACACCTTC
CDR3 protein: CASSLSPQGNYGYTF

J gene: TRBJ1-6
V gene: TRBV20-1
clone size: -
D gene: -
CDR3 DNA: TGCAGTGCTGGGGGGGAGGAGGGTTCACCCCTCCACTTT
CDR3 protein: CSAGGEEGSPLHF

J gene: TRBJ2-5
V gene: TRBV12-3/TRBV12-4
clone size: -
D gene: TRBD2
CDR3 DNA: TGTGCCAGCAGCTTAGGGGTAGCGGGGGGTCAAGAGACCCAGTACTTC
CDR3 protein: CASSLGVAGGQETQYF

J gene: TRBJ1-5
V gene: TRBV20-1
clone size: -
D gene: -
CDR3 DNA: TGCAGCGCTTCATTGGTGGGAGCGGGATATAGCAATCAGCCCCAGCATTTT
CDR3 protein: CSASLVGAGYSNQPQHF

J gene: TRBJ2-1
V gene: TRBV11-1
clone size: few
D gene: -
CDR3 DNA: TGTGCCAGCAGCTCCGGCGGTAGGATTTATGAGCAGTTCTTC
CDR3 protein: CASSSGGRIYEQFF